These 20 T cell receptor beta chains came from one sample sequenced in a study of shared clonotypes between healthy human individuals. The table came from immunoSEQ multiplex PCR; TCRdb's copy has only in-frame clones and leaves some out. Among about 92,000 clones, almost 70% were seen once, and the ten largest hold around half. Material for sequencing was memory CD8+ T cells sorted from blood. Subset in this sample: CD45RO+ cells pooled with CCR7-negative TemRA cells. The source of these receptors is a man aged 30 to 39 in good health.

This clone was seen a few times. The rearrangement joins TRBV6-1 to TRBJ1-2, with D unclear. Germline V gene lookup returns CDR1 MNHNS and CDR2 SASEGT. The CDR3 has 13 amino acids. Deletions cut 5 bases from V and 7 bases from J, with 14 bases between. CDR3 protein: CASSYALSRGYTF. The CDR3 DNA reads TGTGCCAGCAGTTATGCCCTAAGCCGTGGCTACACCTTC.

This chain connects TRBV6-6 to TRBJ1-5; D remains ambiguous. V was cut by 2 bases and J by 4 bases, with 6 bases left in between. Germline CDR1 MNHNY, CDR2 SVGAGI (reference sequence). CDR3 length: 13 residues. CDR3 bases: TGTGCCAGCAGTTACGCGGCGAATCAGCCCCAGCATTTT. Translation: CASSYAANQPQHF.

The rearrangement links TRBV5-5 to TRBJ1-1; unclear D gene. Germline CDR1 SGHKS, CDR2 YYEKEE (reference sequence). The V end was cut by 0 bases, the J end by 3 bases, with 15 bases between. CDR3 length equals 16 residues. CDR3 sequence (DNA): TGTGCCAGCAGCTTGGGTTTCTCGGGTAGGGACACTGAAGCTTTCTTT. This translates into CASSLGFSGRDTEAFF.

The V gene is TRBV9, the J gene TRBJ2-1; D assignment may be TRBD1 or TRBD2 (5 bases each). The V gene's germline CDR1 is SGDLS and CDR2 YYNGEE. Trimming removed 0 bases at V and 5 bases at J, with 6 bases between. The CDR3 spans 13 residues. DNA of the CDR3: TGTGCCAGCAGCGTAGGGGGGAACAATGAGCAGTTCTTC. Its translation is CASSVGGNNEQFF.

The J gene is TRBJ2-2, the V gene TRBV10-2; D uncertain. CDR3 length equals 14 residues. Germline CDR1 WSHSY, CDR2 SAAADI. The V and J ends lost 3 bases and 6 bases respectively, with 11 bases between them. As DNA, the CDR3 is TGCGCCAGCAGTGAACTTCGAATTCCCGGGGAGCTGTTTTTT. Amino acids: CASSELRIPGELFF.

The table lists this clone with a few counts. The chain links TRBV28 to TRBJ2-1, with 8 bases aligning to TRBD1. CDR3 length: 16 amino acids. Germline CDR1 and CDR2: MDHEN and SYDVKM. V was clipped by 6 bases and J by 3 bases; unmatched bases: 10. The CDR3 is CASSSLGTGLYNEQFF. CDR3 DNA: TGTGCCAGCAGCTCTCTAGGGACAGGCCTCTACAATGAGCAGTTCTTC.

The chain has TRBV28 and TRBJ2-7; a weak D match, TRBD2 (6 bases). The V end was cut by 5 bases, the J end by 6 bases, with 20 bases between. There are 15 residues in the CDR3. Germline V CDR1 and CDR2: MDHEN, SYDVKM. The CDR3 region is CASSPYMTSYSEQYF. CDR3 DNA sequence: TGTGCCAGCAGTCCCTACATGACTAGTTATTCCGAGCAGTACTTC.

The genes are TRBV6-1 and TRBJ2-7; no clear D gene. This CDR3 contains 11 residues. Per germline, CDR1 MNHNS and CDR2 SASEGT. Trimming took off 5 bases at V and 2 bases at J, with 4 bases between the two ends. The DNA of the CDR3 is TGTGCCAGCAGTAACACCTACGAGCAGTACTTC. It encodes CASSNTYEQYF.

This clone appeared many times. Other DNA sequences from this sample encode an identical CDR3 as well. This sequence joins TRBV10-2 and TRBJ2-7; D call uncertain. The germline CDR1 and CDR2 sequences are WSHSY and SAAADI. The CDR3 extends over 14 amino acids. V was shortened by 0 bases and J by 0 bases, with 6 bases between the two germline ends. CDR3 in DNA: TGCGCCAGCAGTGAGTCAGGAAGCTCCTACGAGCAGTACTTC. Amino acid sequence: CASSESGSSYEQYF.

The DNA of the CDR3 is TGTGCCAGCAGTTTATGGGGTGGTAAGACCCAGTACTTC. Translated, it gives CASSLWGGKTQYF. V and J are TRBV27 and TRBJ2-5; D unresolved. Germline CDR1 and CDR2: MNHEY and SMNVEV (reference sequence). There are 13 residues in the CDR3. Trimming cost V 1 base and J 6 bases, with 9 bases left between them.

There are many counts of this clone. This chain uses TRBV28 with TRBJ2-6; D gene ambiguous. The CDR3 covers 17 residues. The germline V gene encodes CDR1 MDHEN and CDR2 SYDVKM. Trimming shortened V by 4 bases and J by 0 bases, and 13 bases separated the two germline ends. CDR3 sequence reads: CASSSPTATSGANVLTF. The CDR3 nucleotides are TGTGCCAGCAGTTCACCGACTGCTACCTCTGGGGCCAACGTCCTGACTTTC.

V is TRBV7-9 and J is TRBJ2-3; D not resolved. CDR1 is SEHNR, CDR2 FQNEAQ, per germline (reference sequence). V lost 2 bases and J lost 5, with 11 bases in between. CDR3 length: 14 amino acids. CDR3 in DNA: TGTGCCAGCAGCTTACAATCCCCTAGAGATACGCAGTATTTT. Its translation: CASSLQSPRDTQYF.

The chain carries TRBV25-1 and TRBJ2-3, with 7 positions matching TRBD2. The CDR3 runs 15 residues. CDR1 and CDR2 from the germline V gene are MGHDK and SYGVNS. V shed 4 bases and J 4 bases; nucleotides not matched to a gene: 8. The CDR3 nucleotides are TGTGCCAGCAGTGGGCGGACTAGATTGTCAGATACGCAGTATTTT. Its translation is CASSGRTRLSDTQYF.

The rearrangement links TRBV10-3 to TRBJ2-1; D may be TRBD1 (7 bases). In germline, CDR1 is ENHRY, CDR2 SYGVKD. V was shortened by 8 bases and J by 2 bases, with 16 bases between the two germline ends. CDR3 length equals 15 residues. The CDR3 spells CAIASRGTAYNEQFF. The DNA of the CDR3 is TGTGCCATCGCGTCTCGGGGGACAGCCTACAATGAGCAGTTCTTC.

This clone was recorded at least ten times. The chain employs TRBV18 and TRBJ2-1; D unresolved. Germline CDR1 reads KGHSH; CDR2 reads LQKENI. This CDR3 has 17 residues. Trimming cost V 0 bases and J 7 bases, with 19 bases left between them. The CDR3 loop is CASSPPRLPNNPNEQFF. CDR3 DNA sequence: TGTGCCAGCTCACCACCGCGGCTCCCGAACAACCCTAATGAGCAGTTCTTC.

The chain has TRBV29-1 and TRBJ2-1, with D possibly TRBD2 on 6 matching bases. V was trimmed by 8 bases and J by 0 bases, leaving 14 bases between them. CDR1 and CDR2 from the germline V gene are SQVTM and ANQGSEA. The CDR3 length is 14 residues. For the CDR3, the DNA is TGCAGCTCCCGGACTATTAACTCCTACAATGAGCAGTTCTTC. This gives the protein CSSRTINSYNEQFF.

With regard to this clone: Within the sample, other DNA sequences also encode this same CDR3. The V call is TRBV25-1, the J call TRBJ2-7; 15 nucleotides match TRBD2. The V segment lost 5 bases and the J segment 2 bases; nucleotides outside the gene matches: 7. The CDR3 spans 17 residues. CDR1 and CDR2 (germline): MGHDK, SYGVNS. DNA for the CDR3: TGTGCCAGCAGTACCTCGGGACTAGCGGGAGGTCCCTACGAGCAGTACTTC. Protein: CASSTSGLAGGPYEQYF.

The genes are TRBV5-3 and TRBJ1-1, with D uncertain. TRBV5-3 has ORF status, its function being uncertain. This CDR3 is built from 16 residues. Between the trimmed V and J ends, which lost 0 bases and 5 bases, there was a span of 17 bases. The CDR3 DNA is TGTGCCAGAAGCTTGGCCCGACATTGGGCGGAAACTGAAGCTTTCTTT. Translating it yields CARSLARHWAETEAFF.

This clone is classed as medium-sized (0.01 to 0.1%). This chain's CDR3 is CAWSGLAGRPLETDTQYF. CDR3 bases: TGTGCCTGGAGTGGGCTAGCGGGACGCCCCCTTGAAACAGATACGCAGTATTTT. The chain is built from TRBV30 and TRBJ2-3; 9 nucleotides match TRBD2. There are 18 residues in the CDR3. Germline CDR1 is GTSNPN and CDR2 is SVGIG (reference sequence). Trimming at V came to 1 base and at J to 3 bases, leaving 14 bases not matched to a gene.

V usage is TRBV7-3 and J usage is TRBJ2-7, with TRBD2 matching 9 bases. This CDR3 contains 15 residues. The germline gives CDR1 SGHTA, CDR2 FQGTGA. The V segment lost 6 bases and the J segment 0 bases; nucleotides outside the gene matches: 6. The CDR3 nucleotides read TGTGCCAGCAGTCAGGGACTAGCTTACTCCTACGAGCAGTACTTC. Protein product: CASSQGLAYSYEQYF.